The 17 T cell receptor beta chains in this list originate from one sample, sequenced in a study of blood T cell repertoires in COVID-19. Sequencing used immunoSEQ multiplex PCR; TCRdb keeps in-frame clones, though not all of them. The data contain 50,000 to 75,000 clones, about 84% of them singletons. The sequenced sample was peripheral blood. These receptors were collected from a man in his fifties or sixties with acute or convalescent COVID-19.

V gene TRBV10-2 combines with J gene TRBJ2-7, with D possibly matching TRBD1 (5 bases). CDR3 length: 11 residues. CDR1 and CDR2 from the germline V gene are WSHSY and SAAADI. V lost 6 bases to trimming and J lost 3 bases, with 6 bases between them. The CDR3 nucleotides read TGCGCCAGCAGAGGGGTCTACGAGCAGTACTTC. Its protein is CASRGVYEQYF.

This chain uses TRBV30 with TRBJ2-6; possible D gene TRBD2, 6 bases. The CDR3 is made up of 18 amino acids. Deletions cut 3 bases from V and 1 base from J, with 19 bases between. Germline CDR1 GTSNPN, CDR2 SVGIG (reference sequence). The CDR3 spells CAWSIRRGLRSGANVLTF. CDR3 bases: TGTGCCTGGAGCATACGGCGGGGACTTAGGTCTGGGGCCAACGTCCTGACTTTC.

The chain employs TRBV7-9 and TRBJ2-2, with D tentatively TRBD1 (5 bases). Germline CDR1 is SEHNR and CDR2 is FQNEAQ (reference sequence). The V and J ends lost 4 bases and 3 bases respectively, with 12 bases between them. The CDR3 has 15 residues. The CDR3 here is CASSSQGRDTGELFF. The CDR3 nucleotides are TGTGCCAGCAGCTCGCAGGGTCGGGACACCGGGGAGCTGTTTTTT.

This chain joins TRBV15 and TRBJ1-4; no clear D gene. CDR1 and CDR2 (germline): LNHNV, YYDKDF (reference sequence). This CDR3 contains 14 residues. V dropped 4 bases and J dropped 2 bases, with 8 bases sitting between them. The CDR3, as DNA: TGTGCCACCAGCATTCGAGGTACTAATGAAAAACTGTTTTTT. It specifies CATSIRGTNEKLFF.

The chain recombines TRBV30 with TRBJ1-6; perhaps TRBD1 as D (5 bases). Germline CDR1 reads GTSNPN; CDR2 reads SVGIG (reference sequence). Trimming removed 5 bases from V and 6 bases from J, with 8 bases in between. CDR3 length: 12 residues. The CDR3 is CAWGGSNSPLHF. The CDR3 nucleotides are TGTGCCTGGGGGGGGAGTAATTCACCCCTCCACTTT.

This chain connects TRBV12-3 or TRBV12-4 to TRBJ2-7; D might be TRBD2 (6 bases). With 4 bases removed from V and 5 bases from J, the gap between germline ends came to 12 bases. The CDR3 runs to 13 residues. In DNA, the CDR3 is TGTGCCAGCAGTTCGGCAGGGACTCACGAGCAGTACTTC. Translation gives CASSSAGTHEQYF.

This chain joins TRBV6-1 and TRBJ1-2; 7 bases agree with TRBD1. Trimming cost V 0 bases and J 4 bases; bases outside gene matches: 5. Germline V gives CDR1 MNHNS, CDR2 SASEGT. The CDR3 is 15 residues long. Written as DNA, the CDR3 is TGTGCCAGCAGTGAAGCGGGGGACAGTGTCTATGGCTACACCTTC. Its protein is CASSEAGDSVYGYTF.

The chain couples TRBV7-8 to TRBJ2-2, with 7 bases that match TRBD2. J lost 4 bases, V lost 7 bases, and 9 bases had no gene match. Germline-derived CDR1 and CDR2 are SGHVS and FQNEAQ. There are 15 residues in the CDR3. CDR3: CASTKFGGGTGELFF. The CDR3, as DNA: TGTGCCAGCACCAAATTTGGGGGGGGCACCGGGGAGCTGTTTTTT. Supplemented by reference TRBV7-8 and TRBJ2-2, the full variable domain reads GAGVSQSPRYKVAKRGQDVALRCDPISGHVSLFWYQQALGQGPEFLTYFQNEAQLDKSGLPSDRFFAERPEGSVSTLKIQRTQQEDSAVYLCASTKFGGGTGELFFGEGSRLTVL.

DNA of the CDR3: TGTGCCAGCAGCCCCCAGTCCGGAATAGCGAACACCATATATTTT. Translation gives CASSPQSGIANTIYF. The chain combines TRBV7-2 with TRBJ1-3; D not certain. V lost 5 bases to trimming and J lost 7 bases, with 18 bases between them. CDR1 is SGHTA, CDR2 FQGNSA, per germline. The CDR3 is made up of 15 amino acids.

This clone occurred once. The rearrangement links TRBV10-1 to TRBJ2-3; D is perhaps TRBD2 (7 bases). Germline CDR1 WNHNN, CDR2 SYGVQD (reference sequence). Trimming stripped 2 bases from V and 5 bases from J, with 14 bases between. This CDR3 is 15 amino acids long. The CDR3 spells CASSERGATEDTQYF. In DNA form, the CDR3 reads TGCGCCAGCAGTGAGCGGGGGGCAACAGAAGATACGCAGTATTTT.

The table lists this clone with a count of one. The V call is TRBV11-3, the J call TRBJ2-3, with TRBD2 identical over 10 bases. V was pared by 5 bases and J by 0 bases, with 8 bases of the junction left unmatched. CDR1 and CDR2 from the germline V gene are SGHNT and YENEEA. The CDR3 runs 17 residues. The CDR3 here is CASSVSSGGASTDTQYF. CDR3 sequence (DNA): TGTGCCAGCAGCGTTTCTAGCGGGGGCGCTAGCACAGATACGCAGTATTTT.

The genes are TRBV20-1 and TRBJ2-1; weak D call: TRBD2 (5 bases). The ends were cut back, 3 bases at V and 7 bases at J, with 16 bases in the middle. CDR1 DFQATT and CDR2 SNEGSKA come from the germline V gene (reference sequence). The CDR3 has 14 residues. CDR3 DNA: TGCAGTGCTAGTGCGTCCGGGGTTTTGAATGAGCAGTTCTTC. It translates to CSASASGVLNEQFF.

The count of this clone is one. The same CDR3 arises from other DNA sequences in this sample as well. This sequence joins TRBV7-6 and TRBJ2-7; TRBD2 agrees at 9 bases. CDR1 and CDR2 (germline): SGHVS, FNYEAQ. V gave up 1 base and J gave up 4 bases; unmatched junction bases: 2. The CDR3 contains 14 residues. In DNA form, the CDR3 reads TGTGCCAGCAGCTTAGGGCTAGCGGGATACGAGCAGTACTTC. Amino acid sequence: CASSLGLAGYEQYF.

V is TRBV5-1 and J is TRBJ2-1; D is undetermined. This CDR3 is built from 13 residues. The V end was cut by 2 bases, the J end by 5 bases, with 8 bases between. The germline V gene encodes CDR1 SGHRS and CDR2 YFSETQ. This CDR3 is CASSFLIDNEQFF. In DNA form, the CDR3 reads TGCGCCAGCAGCTTTCTAATAGACAATGAGCAGTTCTTC. The full variable domain, its missing parts supplied by reference TRBV5-1 and TRBJ2-1, is KAGVTQTPRYLIKTRGQQVTLSCSPISGHRSVSWYQQTPGQGLQFLFEYFSETQRNKGNFPGRFSGRQFSNSRSEMNVSTLELGDSALYLCASSFLIDNEQFFGPGTRLTVL.

This chain links TRBV12-1 with TRBJ1-3; whether TRBD1, the table's D call, matches the DNA was not checked. TRBV12-1 is annotated as a pseudogene. CDR3 size: 19 residues. CDR3 sequence reads: CASSFAPPWAPSSGNTIYF. DNA of the CDR3: TGTGCCAGCAGCTTTGCCCCCCCTTGGGCGCCGAGCTCTGGAAACACCATATATTTT.

The chain combines TRBV9 with TRBJ1-2; no firm D call. Germline V gene data show CDR1 as SGDLS and CDR2 as YYNGEE. Trimming shortened V by 2 bases and J by 6 bases, and 8 bases separated the two germline ends. The CDR3 is 12 amino acids. The CDR3 region has the DNA TGTGCCAGCAGCGTTGGTGGGCATGGCTACACCTTC. This gives the protein CASSVGGHGYTF.

The chain has TRBV5-6 and TRBJ2-7; D is perhaps TRBD1 (6 bases). V was trimmed by 1 base and J by 5 bases, leaving 13 bases between them. This CDR3 comprises 14 residues. CDR1 and CDR2 (germline): SGHDT, YYEEEE. Here the CDR3 reads CASSLYQGPHEQYF. CDR3 coding DNA: TGTGCCAGCAGCTTGTATCAGGGGCCCCACGAGCAGTACTTC.